These 24 T cell receptor beta chains share one sample of origin, sequenced in a study of cytomegalovirus exposure and HLA in healthy donors. The PCR had 60 Vbeta and 13 Jbeta primers. The data were produced by immunoSEQ multiplex PCR, yet TCRdb's version contains in-frame clones alone and is incomplete. The sample contains approximately 190,000 clones, 82% of which appear only once. Sequenced material: PBMCs. Source of these receptors: a woman between 18 and 30 years old in good health and CMV-seronegative.

The V and J genes are TRBV18 and TRBJ1-1; possibly TRBD1 for D (5 bases). CDR1 is KGHSH, CDR2 LQKENI, per germline. CDR3 length: 13 amino acids. The ends were cut back, 2 bases at V and 7 bases at J, with 11 bases in the middle. The CDR3 spells CASSPGRGYEAFF. CDR3 in DNA: TGTGCCAGCTCACCAGGACGGGGGTATGAAGCTTTCTTT. Complete variable domain (other parts from reference TRBV18 and TRBJ1-1): NAGVMQNPRHLVRRRGQEARLRCSPMKGHSHVYWYRQLPEEGLKFMVYLQKENIIDESGMPKERFSAEFPKEGPSILRIQQVVRGDSAAYFCASSPGRGYEAFFGQGTRLTVV.

This clone was recorded many times. Different DNA sequences within this sample yield the same CDR3. This chain connects TRBV11-2 to TRBJ2-7; the match to TRBD1 covers 9 bases. The length of the CDR3 is 14 residues. The junction had 0 bases not matched to a gene; V was cut back by 3 bases and J by 0 bases. Germline values: CDR1 SGHAT, CDR2 FQNNGV. CDR3 sequence reads: CASSLDRGSYEQYF. The CDR3 coding sequence is TGTGCCAGCAGCTTGGACAGGGGCTCCTACGAGCAGTACTTC. Combining the CDR3 with reference TRBV11-2 and TRBJ2-7 gives the whole variable domain EAGVAQSPRYKIIEKRQSVAFWCNPISGHATLYWYQQILGQGPKLLIQFQNNGVVDDSQLPKDRFSAERLKGVDSTLKIQPAKLEDSAVYLCASSLDRGSYEQYFGPGTRLTVT.

The J gene is TRBJ1-1, the V gene TRBV5-1; the match to TRBD1 covers 7 bases. Germline values: CDR1 SGHRS, CDR2 YFSETQ. V dropped 4 bases and J dropped 3; count of bases not matched to a gene: 0. CDR3 length: 12 residues. The CDR3: CASSQGDTEAFF. The DNA of the CDR3 is TGCGCCAGCAGCCAGGGGGACACTGAAGCTTTCTTT.

The rearrangement uses TRBV6-6 and TRBJ2-7; maybe TRBD2 (6 bases). V lost 5 bases and J 0 bases, leaving 14 bases between the germline ends. Germline V gene data show CDR1 as MNHNY and CDR2 as SVGAGI (reference sequence). The CDR3 is 15 residues long. CDR3 amino acids: CASSDPAGSSYEQYF. The CDR3 DNA reads TGTGCCAGCAGTGATCCCGCCGGGAGCTCCTACGAGCAGTACTTC.

The J gene is TRBJ2-7, the V gene TRBV14; 10 bases map to TRBD1. V was clipped by 0 bases and J by 4 bases; unmatched bases: 9. Germline lookup yields CDR1 SGHDN and CDR2 FVKESK. CDR3 length: 17 residues. The CDR3 is CASSQDYGTGANYEQYF. DNA of the CDR3: TGTGCCAGCAGCCAAGATTACGGGACAGGGGCAAATTACGAGCAGTACTTC.

The J gene is TRBJ2-1, the V gene TRBV5-1; D is perhaps TRBD1 (6 bases). This CDR3 is built from 11 residues. Germline CDR1 reads SGHRS; CDR2 reads YFSETQ. With 7 bases removed from V and 7 bases from J, the gap between germline ends came to 9 bases. The CDR3 loop reads CASWGLNEQFF. The CDR3 nucleotides read TGCGCCAGCTGGGGGCTAAATGAGCAGTTCTTC.

This clone was counted a few times. This chain connects TRBV10-3 to TRBJ1-1; a weak D match, TRBD1 (5 bases). CDR3 size: 13 residues. V shed 5 bases and J shed 8 bases, with 15 bases lying between them. Per germline, CDR1 ENHRY and CDR2 SYGVKD. CDR3 in DNA: TGTGCCATCAGTCCCCCGGGGGATGCAGAAGCTTTCTTT. Its translation is CAISPPGDAEAFF.

This clone occurred a few times. The chain combines TRBV5-4 with TRBJ2-2; 8 positions agree with TRBD2. Trimming cost V 4 bases and J 6 bases; bases outside gene matches: 11. CDR1 and CDR2 from the germline V gene are SGHNT and YYREEE (reference sequence). The CDR3 totals 16 residues. The CDR3 region is CASSPYGGADPGELFF. For the CDR3, the DNA is TGTGCCAGCAGCCCTTACGGGGGGGCCGATCCCGGGGAGCTGTTTTTT.

This sequence joins TRBV5-1 and TRBJ2-6; 8 bases fit TRBD1. Germline V CDR1 and CDR2: SGHRS, YFSETQ. The CDR3 runs 17 residues. V was clipped by 1 base and J by 1 base; unmatched bases: 4. CDR3 sequence: CASSLFGQGSGANVLTF. For the CDR3, the DNA is TGCGCCAGCAGCTTGTTTGGACAGGGTTCTGGGGCCAACGTCCTGACTTTC.

This rearrangement joins TRBV13 to TRBJ2-4, with 9 bases that match TRBD1. Trimming at V came to 5 bases and at J to 5 bases, leaving 13 bases not matched to a gene. The germline V gene has CDR1 PRHDT and CDR2 FYEKMQ (reference sequence). The CDR3 runs 17 residues. This chain's CDR3 is CASSTEGQGVLENIQYF. For the CDR3, the DNA is TGTGCCAGCAGCACGGAGGGACAGGGAGTATTGGAAAACATTCAGTACTTC.

The rearrangement joins TRBV28 to TRBJ2-7; a possible D gene is TRBD1 (5 bases). With 6 bases removed from V and 6 bases from J, the gap between germline ends came to 12 bases. The CDR3 consists of 12 residues. CDR1 and CDR2 (germline): MDHEN, SYDVKM. The CDR3 region is CASRTHRLEQYF. The CDR3 region has the DNA TGTGCCAGCAGGACCCACAGGCTCGAGCAGTACTTC.

A single count supports this clone. The V and J genes are TRBV19 and TRBJ2-7, with 10 bases matching TRBD2. Looked up from germline, CDR1 is LNHDA and CDR2 is SQIVND (reference sequence). The ends lost 3 bases at V and 5 bases at J; junction bases unmatched: 7. This CDR3 contains 15 residues. The CDR3 DNA is TGTGCCAGTAGTATGACGCTAGCGGGAGATAACGAGCAGTACTTC. Its protein is CASSMTLAGDNEQYF.

The chain is built from TRBV6-5 and TRBJ2-7; 9 nucleotides match TRBD1. The CDR3 loop spans 15 amino acids. Trimming at V came to 6 bases and at J to 4 bases, leaving 10 bases not matched to a gene. Germline lookup yields CDR1 MNHEY and CDR2 SVGAGI. CDR3 sequence reads: CASSAGQGIFYEQYF. Here the CDR3 DNA reads TGTGCCAGCAGCGCCGGACAGGGGATCTTTTACGAGCAGTACTTC.

The CDR3 loop is CASSKRGRNTEAFF. Written as DNA, the CDR3 is TGTGCCAGTAGTAAAAGGGGGCGGAACACTGAAGCTTTCTTT. The genes are TRBV19 and TRBJ1-1, with 7 bases matching TRBD1. CDR3 size: 14 residues. V lost 4 bases, J lost 1 base, and 3 bases stayed unmatched. The germline V gene encodes CDR1 LNHDA and CDR2 SQIVND (reference sequence).

The rearrangement uses TRBV7-2 and TRBJ2-2, with TRBD2 matching over 7 bases. This CDR3 comprises 16 residues. The germline V gene has CDR1 SGHTA and CDR2 FQGNSA. With 2 bases clipped from V and 2 bases from J, the junction kept 5 bases outside the gene matches. The CDR3 DNA follows: TGTGCCAGCAGCTTACTCGGGGGGAGTAACACCGGGGAGCTGTTTTTT. Encoded protein: CASSLLGGSNTGELFF.

CDR3: CASSPGQGGEKLFF. CDR3 coding DNA: TGTGCCAGCTCACCGGGACAGGGTGGCGAAAAACTGTTTTTT. The chain recombines TRBV18 with TRBJ1-4, with TRBD1 matching 9 bases. With V trimmed by 3 bases and J by 8 bases, 4 bases remained unmatched. CDR3 length: 14 residues. Per the germline V gene, CDR1 is KGHSH and CDR2 is LQKENI.

This chain uses TRBV7-2 with TRBJ2-5, with no clear D. Trimming removed 6 bases at V and 5 bases at J, with 7 bases between. This CDR3 is built from 11 residues. From germline, CDR1 is SGHTA and CDR2 FQGNSA. CDR3 protein: CASRLAETQYF. The CDR3 nucleotides are TGTGCCAGCAGACTCGCGGAGACCCAGTACTTC.

The chain carries TRBV18 and TRBJ2-5; a possible D gene is TRBD1 (6 bases). The CDR3 runs 14 residues. V lost 3 bases to trimming and J lost 2 bases, with 10 bases between them. CDR1 is KGHSH and CDR2 is LQKENI in the germline V gene. The chain's CDR3 is CASSPLRGQETQYF. CDR3 in DNA: TGTGCCAGCTCACCCCTCAGGGGTCAAGAGACCCAGTACTTC.

This chain uses TRBV29-1 with TRBJ1-1; D perhaps matches TRBD1 (5 bases). This CDR3 has 12 amino acids. Trimming shortened V by 8 bases and J by 0 bases, and 10 bases separated the two germline ends. Germline CDR1 and CDR2: SQVTM and ANQGSEA. CDR3 sequence: CSTFRVNTEAFF. The CDR3 nucleotides are TGCAGCACATTCAGGGTGAACACTGAAGCTTTCTTT.

J is TRBJ2-1 and V is TRBV6-6; 10 nucleotides line up with TRBD2. The J segment lost 8 bases and the V segment lost 6 bases, leaving 4 bases of the junction unmatched. Germline V lookup: CDR1 MNHNY, CDR2 SVGAGI (reference sequence). The CDR3 runs 13 residues. CDR3 bases: TGTGCCAGCAGATCTAGCGGGAGCGATGAGCAGTTCTTC. It yields the protein CASRSSGSDEQFF.

The chain links TRBV5-4 to TRBJ2-1; D may be TRBD2 (8 bases). This CDR3 has 19 amino acids. With 5 bases removed from V and 0 bases from J, the gap between germline ends came to 24 bases. CDR1 is SGHNT and CDR2 is YYREEE in the germline V gene (reference sequence). The CDR3 here is CASRLGGARLAGSYNEQFF. The CDR3 DNA reads TGTGCCAGCAGACTAGGGGGCGCGCGGCTAGCGGGCTCCTACAATGAGCAGTTCTTC.

DNA for the CDR3: TGTGCCAGCAGTGAAGGATGGACGAACGACAGGCAGTTCTTC. It yields the protein CASSEGWTNDRQFF. V gene TRBV25-1 combines with J gene TRBJ2-1; the D gene is possibly TRBD1 (5 bases). The V and J ends lost 2 bases and 12 bases respectively, with 17 bases between them. Germline V CDR1 and CDR2: MGHDK, SYGVNS. CDR3 length equals 14 residues.

The chain has TRBV28 and TRBJ1-1, with a possible D match to TRBD1 (6 bases). CDR1 is MDHEN, CDR2 SYDVKM, per germline. The CDR3 covers 12 residues. Trimming cost V 5 bases and J 6 bases, with 10 bases left between them. This CDR3 is CASSPGGPEAFF. For the CDR3, the DNA is TGTGCCAGCAGTCCCGGGGGGCCTGAAGCTTTCTTT.

The chain uses TRBV5-8 and TRBJ1-2; D unresolved. V was pared by 9 bases and J by 2 bases, with 14 bases between. Germline values: CDR1 SGHTS, CDR2 YDEGEE. The CDR3 spans 13 residues. CDR3 residues: CATRVDQNYGYTF. CDR3 nucleotides: TGTGCCACCCGGGTCGACCAGAACTATGGCTACACCTTC.